Presented here are 20 T cell receptor beta chains from one specimen sequenced in a study of T cells in Graves' hyperthyroidism and ophthalmopathy. RNA transcripts were the template for amplifying TCR beta CDR3 regions. The TCR CDR3 was amplified in a first-round RT-PCR using the HTBI primer set. TCRdb redid the calling of the multiplex PCR reads with MiXCR, one entry per CDR3 protein. The repertoire holds about 600,000 distinct CDR3 sequences, with approximately 15% as singletons. Sequencing was performed on blood. The source is a woman aged 35 to 49 with Graves' ophthalmopathy.

There are many counts of this clonotype. V gene TRBV18 combines with J gene TRBJ2-1, with D uncertain. V lost 6 bases and J lost 6, with 9 bases in between. The CDR3 consists of 12 residues. CDR1 and CDR2 (germline): KGHSH, LQKENI. The CDR3, as DNA: TGTGCCAGCTCTCCGTCCGTCAATGAGCAGTTCTTC. It translates to CASSPSVNEQFF.

The chain couples TRBV12-3 or TRBV12-4 to TRBJ1-2, with a tentative D call TRBD1 (5 bases). V dropped 6 bases and J dropped 6 bases, with 14 bases sitting between them. This CDR3 has 13 residues. The CDR3 sequence is CASRGTPTHGYTF. CDR3 nucleotide sequence: TGTGCCAGCAGGGGGACTCCCACCCATGGCTACACCTTC.

This clonotype has only a few counts. This may stem from a read error, because a much larger clone lies one nucleotide away. The CDR3 bases are TGTGCCAGCAGCTCGGCCGGGACAGGGTCCGGGGAGCTGTTTTTT. Translated: CASSSAGTGSGELFF. The chain employs TRBV7-9 and TRBJ2-2; TRBD1 agrees at 9 bases. V lost 4 bases and J lost 6; bases outside the gene matches: 6. Germline values: CDR1 SEHNR, CDR2 FQNEAQ (reference sequence). The CDR3 is 15 residues long. The variable domain in full, completed from reference TRBV7-9 and TRBJ2-2, reads DTGVSQNPRHKITKRGQNVTFRCDPISEHNRLYWYRQTLGQGPEFLTYFQNEAQLEKSRLLSDRFSAERPKGSFSTLEIQRTEQGDSAMYLCASSSAGTGSGELFFGEGSRLTVL.

This clonotype was detected only a few times. The V gene is TRBV30, the J gene TRBJ1-2, with TRBD1 matching 10 bases. From germline, CDR1 is GTSNPN and CDR2 SVGIG (reference sequence). Unmatched junction bases numbered 11, after V lost 3 bases and J lost 4 bases. This CDR3 has 16 residues. In DNA, the CDR3 is TGTGCCTGGAGAGCCAGACAGGGGGCCTTAAGCTATGGCTACACCTTC. Translating it yields CAWRARQGALSYGYTF.

The J gene is TRBJ1-1, the V gene TRBV10-3; 9 bases are a match to TRBD1. CDR3 size: 12 residues. V shed 4 bases and J 8 bases; nucleotides not matched to a gene: 2. The germline V gene has CDR1 ENHRY and CDR2 SYGVKD. The CDR3 DNA reads TGTGCCATCAGTGGGACAGGGGACGAAGCTTTCTTT. Its translation: CAISGTGDEAFF.

This clonotype was counted at least ten times. The gene calls are TRBV2 and TRBJ1-6; D remains unclear. The CDR3 length is 15 residues. The V end was cut by 6 bases, the J end by 0 bases, with 9 bases between. In germline, CDR1 is SNHLY, CDR2 FYNNEI. DNA of the CDR3: TGTGCCAGCAGACCAAGCAGCTCCTATAATTCACCCCTCCACTTT. Protein product: CASRPSSSYNSPLHF. The whole variable domain, remainder taken from reference TRBV2 and TRBJ1-6, is EPEVTQTPSHQVTQMGQEVILRCVPISNHLYFYWYRQILGQKVEFLVSFYNNEISEKSEIFDDQFSVERPDGSNFTLKIRSTKLEDSAMYFCASRPSSSYNSPLHFGNGTRLTVT.

This clonotype appeared many times. This chain joins TRBV11-2 and TRBJ2-3; D ambiguous. V was clipped by 1 base and J by 6 bases, with 11 bases between them. The CDR3 is 14 residues long. The germline V gene encodes CDR1 SGHAT and CDR2 FQNNGV. The CDR3 region has the DNA TGTGCCAGCAGCTTAGGGGCACTTACTGATACGCAGTATTTT. Its protein product is CASSLGALTDTQYF.

This clonotype was detected a few times. V and J are TRBV6-1 and TRBJ1-6; D may be TRBD1 (5 bases). CDR3 length: 17 amino acids. Germline V gene sequence: CDR1 MNHNS, CDR2 SASEGT. V was trimmed by 1 base and J by 10 bases, leaving 20 bases between them. The CDR3 reads CASSEVIKAGLGSPLHF. In DNA, the CDR3 is TGTGCCAGCAGTGAAGTAATTAAGGCGGGGCTCGGCTCACCCCTCCACTTT.

In this sample, this clonotype turned up many times. This chain uses TRBV20-1 with TRBJ2-7; perhaps TRBD2 as D (5 bases). The V gene lost 3 bases and the J gene lost 3 bases, with 15 bases spanning the gap. The CDR3 has 14 residues. Germline V gene sequence: CDR1 DFQATT, CDR2 SNEGSKA (reference sequence). This CDR3 reads CSARGSEALYEQYF. The CDR3, as DNA: TGCAGTGCTAGGGGGTCGGAGGCCCTCTACGAGCAGTACTTC.

This clonotype was recorded many times. The chain recombines TRBV11-2 with TRBJ2-5; TRBD1 agrees at 9 bases. CDR1 and CDR2 (germline): SGHAT, FQNNGV. Trimming at V came to 7 bases and at J to 2 bases, leaving 11 bases not matched to a gene. This CDR3 comprises 16 residues. In DNA form, the CDR3 reads TGTGCCAGCACACAGGGGGCAGGGGGTCCACAAGAGACCCAGTACTTC. Translating it yields CASTQGAGGPQETQYF.

This clonotype was seen at least ten times. The V gene is TRBV10-3, the J gene TRBJ1-5; D not resolved. The CDR3 runs 12 residues. Trimming stripped 3 bases from V and 7 bases from J, with 7 bases between. Germline CDR1 is ENHRY and CDR2 is SYGVKD. Here the CDR3 DNA reads TGTGCCATCAGTGATCTAGGACAGCCCCAGCATTTT. This translates into CAISDLGQPQHF.

The chain carries TRBV28 and TRBJ2-5, with 11 positions matching TRBD1. This CDR3 contains 18 residues. V shed 1 base, J shed 0 bases, and the junction held 7 bases outside the gene matches. Germline-derived CDR1 and CDR2 are MDHEN and SYDVKM. The CDR3 nucleotides are TGTGCCAGCAGTTTATTGGGGACAGGGGGGACACACCAAGAGACCCAGTACTTC. Protein sequence: CASSLLGTGGTHQETQYF.

This clonotype was recorded many times. The gene calls are TRBV2 and TRBJ2-1, with 7 bases identical to TRBD1. V lost 5 bases and J lost 0; bases outside the gene matches: 4. Germline V gives CDR1 SNHLY, CDR2 FYNNEI. The CDR3 consists of 15 residues. The CDR3 region has the DNA TGTGCCAGCAGTATCCAGGGGGACTCCTACAATGAGCAGTTCTTC. Protein sequence: CASSIQGDSYNEQFF.

This clonotype appeared a few times. V is TRBV5-1 and J is TRBJ2-3; D possibly corresponds to TRBD1 (6 bases). Germline lookup yields CDR1 SGHRS and CDR2 YFSETQ. The V gene lost 2 bases and the J gene lost 1 base, with 11 bases spanning the gap. This CDR3 comprises 15 residues. CDR3 coding DNA: TGCGCCAGCAGCTTAGGCAGGGGAGGCACAGATACGCAGTATTTT. Translated, it gives CASSLGRGGTDTQYF.

This clonotype occurred many times. The chain couples TRBV2 to TRBJ1-5; D may be TRBD1 (6 bases). The CDR3 contains 14 residues. CDR1 is SNHLY, CDR2 FYNNEI, per germline. Trimming removed 3 bases from V and 7 bases from J, with 13 bases in between. CDR3 sequence (DNA): TGTGCCAGCAGTGATTGGGGGGCAGGGCAGCCCCAGCATTTT. It translates to CASSDWGAGQPQHF.

A word on this clonotype: A read error may be the cause here, since a much bigger clone is one base away. The rearrangement links TRBV29-1 to TRBJ2-1, with D possibly TRBD1 on 5 matching bases. The J call is uncertain, as TRBJ2-7 better fits the DNA end. The length of the CDR3 is 14 residues. Germline V gene data show CDR1 as SQVTM and CDR2 as ANQGSEA. This CDR3 reads CSVEGQGINNEQYF. CDR3 DNA: TGCAGCGTTGAAGGCCAGGGTATCAACAATGAGCAGTACTTC.

The chain recombines TRBV7-9 with TRBJ1-3; unclear D gene. The germline V gene encodes CDR1 SEHNR and CDR2 FQNEAQ (reference sequence). The CDR3 extends over 15 amino acids. V gave up 5 bases and J gave up 0 bases, with 11 bases separating them. The DNA for the CDR3 is TGTGCCAGCAGCCGATGGACGAGCTCTGGAAACACCATATATTTT. Encoded protein: CASSRWTSSGNTIYF.

There are many counts of this clonotype. The chain has TRBV11-3 and TRBJ2-1, with 9 bases that match TRBD2. This CDR3 region has 16 residues. CDR1 SGHNT and CDR2 YENEEA come from the germline V gene. J gave up 7 bases and V 4 bases, and 11 bases lay outside the gene matches. The CDR3 DNA sequence: TGTGCCAGCAGCTCCCGTGGGGCGGGAGGGGGGAATGAGCAGTTCTTC. Translated: CASSSRGAGGGNEQFF.

The rearrangement joins TRBV2 to TRBJ2-1; 12 bases map to TRBD2. The CDR3 spans 16 residues. V gave up 2 bases and J gave up 4 bases; unmatched junction bases: 3. Germline-derived CDR1 and CDR2 are SNHLY and FYNNEI. CDR3: CASSETGTSGYNEQFF. The CDR3 bases are TGTGCCAGCAGTGAAACCGGGACTAGCGGGTACAATGAGCAGTTCTTC.

Only a few counts were recorded for this clonotype. The chain combines TRBV28 with TRBJ2-7; no definite D call. CDR1 MDHEN and CDR2 SYDVKM come from the germline V gene. This CDR3 contains 13 residues. The V and J ends lost 6 bases and 3 bases respectively, with 12 bases between them. The CDR3 region has the DNA TGTGCCAGCAGAGGCCCGACCCTCTACGAGCAGTACTTC. Translated, it gives CASRGPTLYEQYF.